The T cell receptor beta chain described here comes from a study of blood T cell repertoires in COVID-19 (dated by TCRdb to the early 2020s). A note on the overall study: The collaborator samples originated in the United States, Italy and Spain and spanned the acute and convalescent phases of COVID-19. The material from the prospective study consisted of cDNA or gDNA derived from T cells, B-cell-depleted T cells, or PBMCs. Deeply sampled blood TCRbeta repertoires from subjects exposed to, actively infected with, or recovered from COVID-19 were included in the dataset. The repertoires were released in a freely available public database intended as a resource for research on the immune response to SARS-CoV-2. Samples were obtained from the ongoing ImmuneRACE study (first 160 participants) and from 1,200 or so subjects provided by 6 global collaborators. A de-identified subject ID, COVID-19 status, age in years and sex were almost always included in the sample metadata. Where HLA class I and class II types were available, the types were taken from metadata supplied by the sample provider, not from assay-based typing.

This clone showed up just a few times. The antigen this receptor binds is unknown. The record has no base qualities; no much larger clone is one base away. The research as a whole found: The amount of clinical and demographic metadata varied by source and participant and was provided uncurated.

The immunoSEQ Assay, a bias-controlled multiplex PCR, was used to amplify TCRbeta CDR3 regions from genomic DNA. In the authors' own workflow: Within the assay, amplification of reference gene primers was used to estimate how many nucleated cells each sample contained. To quantify the absolute abundance of each unique TCRbeta CDR3 rearrangement, sequence reads were collapsed and filtered. Productive Simpson clonality was computed per sample as the square root of Simpson's diversity index over productive rearrangements. What TCRdb holds here is the immuneACCESS table cut down to in-frame rearrangements. Part of the clones is not present; checked against another copy, under half of the missing clones reflect an unresolved V gene, and the others are unexplained. That table is the source of V, J and clone size, and D and trimming were worked out from the DNA. The sample records 250,000 or so clones, 75% to 85% of which are singletons. The top ten hold around 6% of the sample.

Whole blood was collected in K2EDTA tubes by collaborating institutions according to the institutions' own protocols. For TCRbeta analysis, collaborator samples were shipped as frozen whole blood, as isolated PBMCs, or as DNA extracted from either sample type. The CDR3, cysteine through phenylalanine, is 15 amino acids long. Left in the record is the CDR3 DNA by itself, 45 bases read in frame from the first base. V ends up 0 bases short and J 6 bases short, with an unmatched junction base count of 5. CDR1 and CDR2 (SGHDT, YYEEEE) derive from the germline V gene. The receptor was derived from a human donor in a cohort sampled during active COVID-19. The sample comprised peripheral blood. The chain joins TRBV5-6 to TRBJ2-2; 7 of the junction bases match TRBD1. CDR3 reads: CASSLVRQGAGELFF. The DNA reads TGTGCCAGCAGCTTGGTGCGGCAGGGGGCCGGGGAGCTGTTTTTT.